Following are 24 T cell receptor beta chains from one sample sequenced in a study of cytomegalovirus exposure and HLA in healthy donors. With 60 Vbeta and 13 Jbeta primers, the PCR was carried out. The table came from immunoSEQ multiplex PCR; TCRdb's copy has only in-frame clones and leaves some out. This sample has roughly 200,000 clones, with approximately 80% found just once. Sequencing used PBMCs. The receptors derive from a woman aged 18-29 years in good health and CMV-seronegative.

J is TRBJ2-7 and V is TRBV27; 7 bases align to TRBD2. J lost 4 bases, V lost 8 bases, and 5 bases had no gene match. There are 12 residues in the CDR3. The germline CDR1 and CDR2 sequences are MNHEY and SMNVEV (reference sequence). This CDR3 reads CASARGEYEQYF. DNA for the CDR3: TGTGCCAGCGCCCGGGGGGAATACGAGCAGTACTTC.

V and J are TRBV5-1 and TRBJ1-1, with TRBD1 matching over 8 bases. The trim removed 4 bases at V and 0 bases at J, leaving 8 bases unmatched. Germline lookup yields CDR1 SGHRS and CDR2 YFSETQ. CDR3 length equals 16 residues. Written as DNA, the CDR3 is TGCGCCAGCAGCCCAAGGACAGGGTATCTGAACACTGAAGCTTTCTTT. It specifies CASSPRTGYLNTEAFF. The full variable domain, with the rest looked up from reference TRBV5-1 and TRBJ1-1, is KAGVTQTPRYLIKTRGQQVTLSCSPISGHRSVSWYQQTPGQGLQFLFEYFSETQRNKGNFPGRFSGRQFSNSRSEMNVSTLELGDSALYLCASSPRTGYLNTEAFFGQGTRLTVV.

This sequence joins TRBV11-3 and TRBJ2-5, with D unclear. The CDR3 extends over 14 amino acids. CDR1 and CDR2 from the germline V gene are SGHNT and YENEEA. V was clipped by 1 base and J by 3 bases, with 9 bases between them. The DNA for the CDR3 is TGTGCCAGCAGCTTAGGTGGCACCGAAGAGACCCAGTACTTC. Protein sequence: CASSLGGTEETQYF.

This rearrangement joins TRBV5-1 to TRBJ2-6; perhaps TRBD1 as D (5 bases). Germline assignment: CDR1 SGHRS and CDR2 YFSETQ. Trimming removed 3 bases at V and 0 bases at J, with 7 bases between. CDR3 length: 15 amino acids. The CDR3 DNA reads TGCGCCAGCAGCTACGACAGCTCTGGGGCCAACGTCCTGACTTTC. Protein sequence: CASSYDSSGANVLTF.

The rearrangement joins TRBV30 to TRBJ1-6; no definite D call. Germline assignment: CDR1 GTSNPN and CDR2 SVGIG (reference sequence). The germline V and J ends were trimmed by 8 bases and 8 bases, with 13 bases remaining between them. CDR3 length: 12 amino acids. CDR3 protein: CAQTKDYSPLHF. CDR3 coding DNA: TGTGCCCAGACAAAAGATTATTCACCCCTCCACTTT.

This chain links TRBV11-2 with TRBJ2-1; 11 nucleotides line up with TRBD2. The CDR3 loop spans 14 amino acids. The V gene end was trimmed by 3 bases and the J gene end by 8 bases; junction bases not matched to a gene: 3. CDR1 and CDR2 from the germline V gene are SGHAT and FQNNGV. CDR3 in DNA: TGTGCCAGCAGCTTTAGCGGGAGGGCCTATGAGCAGTTCTTC. Its translation: CASSFSGRAYEQFF.

The chain joins TRBV5-1 to TRBJ2-2; the match to TRBD1 covers 7 bases. CDR1 is SGHRS and CDR2 is YFSETQ in the germline V gene. This CDR3 contains 15 residues. The trim removed 4 bases at V and 0 bases at J, leaving 3 bases unmatched. The CDR3 DNA is TGCGCCAGCAGCGTAGGACAGGCGAACACCGGGGAGCTGTTTTTT. Translating it yields CASSVGQANTGELFF.

CDR3 sequence reads: CASSKVPPTGFYEQYV. CDR3 nucleotides: TGTGCCAGCAGCAAAGTCCCCCCGACAGGGTTCTACGAGCAGTACGTC. The chain employs TRBV21-1 and TRBJ2-7; the table's D gene call, TRBD1, was not cross checked with the DNA. TRBV21-1 is reported as a pseudogene. The CDR3 is made up of 16 amino acids.

This chain connects TRBV16 to TRBJ2-7; 8 nucleotides line up with TRBD1. CDR1 and CDR2 from the germline V gene are KGHSY and FQNENV. V lost 4 bases and J lost 3; bases outside the gene matches: 11. This CDR3 contains 16 residues. The CDR3 here is CASSPGPDRALYEQYF. DNA of the CDR3: TGTGCCAGCAGCCCCGGGCCGGACAGGGCACTCTACGAGCAGTACTTC.

The CDR3 region is CASSALGGVSYQPQHF. The DNA of the CDR3 is TGTGCCAGTAGTGCCCTAGGGGGGGTGTCTTATCAGCCCCAGCATTTT. V usage is TRBV19 and J usage is TRBJ1-5, with D possibly being TRBD1 (6 bases). From germline, CDR1 is LNHDA and CDR2 SQIVND (reference sequence). The V gene lost 5 bases and the J gene lost 5 bases, with 19 bases spanning the gap. The CDR3 runs to 16 residues.

In this sample, this clone turned up once. A junction boundary mismatches the germline segment, possibly from a read error. The rearrangement links TRBV5-4 to TRBJ1-5, with 8 bases identical to TRBD1. The CDR3 totals 17 residues. The germline gives CDR1 SGHNT, CDR2 YYREEE (reference sequence). The CDR3, as DNA: TGCGCCAGCAGCCAAGATGTGAAGACAGGGGTGGATCAGCCCCAGCATTTT. Protein sequence: CASSQDVKTGVDQPQHF.

J is TRBJ1-3 and V is TRBV18; 9 bases are a match to TRBD1. The CDR3 is made up of 17 amino acids. In germline, CDR1 is KGHSH, CDR2 LQKENI. V shed 4 bases, J shed 0 bases, and the junction held 7 bases outside the gene matches. CDR3 protein: CASSRNPGQGSGNTIYF. The CDR3 DNA reads TGTGCCAGCTCACGCAATCCGGGACAGGGCTCTGGAAACACCATATATTTT.

The rearrangement uses TRBV7-6 and TRBJ1-4; D call uncertain. This CDR3 has 15 amino acids. V dropped 3 bases and J dropped 8 bases, with 16 bases sitting between them. Germline V lookup: CDR1 SGHVS, CDR2 FNYEAQ. In nucleotides, the CDR3 is TGTGCCAGCAGCTTGCAAACAAGAGGTGCAGAAAAACTGTTTTTT. Translating gives CASSLQTRGAEKLFF. Looking up the rest from reference TRBV7-6 and TRBJ1-4 gives the full variable domain: GAGVSQSPRYKVTKRGQDVALRCDPISGHVSLYWYRQALGQGPEFLTYFNYEAQQDKSGLPNDRFSAERPEGSISTLTIQRTEQRDSAMYRCASSLQTRGAEKLFFGSGTQLSVL.

In the case of this clone: A junction end diverges from the germline sequence, so it may reflect a read error. This sample includes further DNA sequences coding for the same CDR3. The CDR3 reads CASSLGPRGKNYGYTF. The CDR3 region has the DNA TGTGCCAGCAGCTTAGGACCTCGGGGAAAGAACTATGGTTACACCTTC. This chain links TRBV7-2 with TRBJ1-2; D is undetermined. From germline, CDR1 is SGHTA and CDR2 FQGNSA. CDR3 length: 16 residues.

The V call is TRBV7-9, the J call TRBJ1-4, with 8 bases aligning to TRBD1. V trimming: 5 bases; J trimming: 5 bases; junction bases outside the gene matches: 7. The germline V gene encodes CDR1 SEHNR and CDR2 FQNEAQ (reference sequence). CDR3 length: 15 amino acids. CDR3 nucleotides: TGTGCCAGCAGCCTAATCGGGACAGGCAATGAAAAACTGTTTTTT. This encodes CASSLIGTGNEKLFF.

The V gene is TRBV11-2, the J gene TRBJ2-5; 8 positions match TRBD2. Germline CDR1 and CDR2: SGHAT and FQNNGV. J lost 6 bases, V lost 5 bases, and 5 bases had no gene match. The CDR3 is 13 residues long. The CDR3 region has the DNA TGTGCCAGCAGCGCCGGCGGGGGGCAGACCCAGTACTTC. Its translation: CASSAGGGQTQYF.

The rearrangement joins TRBV10-1 to TRBJ2-3; TRBD2 agrees at 9 bases. The CDR3 is made up of 16 amino acids. CDR1 and CDR2 from the germline V gene are WNHNN and SYGVQD (reference sequence). Losses at the gene ends were 5 bases for V and 1 base for J; bases not matched to a gene: 7. The CDR3: CASSLTSGYGTDTQYF. CDR3 nucleotide sequence: TGCGCCAGCAGTCTTACTAGCGGGTACGGCACAGATACGCAGTATTTT.

The chain combines TRBV4-1 with TRBJ2-3, with 9 bases identical to TRBD1. Germline V gives CDR1 MGHRA, CDR2 YSYEKL. V shed 6 bases, J shed 3 bases, and the junction held 13 bases outside the gene matches. The CDR3 is 17 residues long. The CDR3 coding sequence is TGCGCCAGCAGTCGCCCTTCCACAGGGGGCGCGACAGATACGCAGTATTTT. This gives the protein CASSRPSTGGATDTQYF.

V gene TRBV5-6 combines with J gene TRBJ2-2; TRBD1 is a possible D gene (5 bases). This CDR3 has 16 residues. Trimming pared 0 bases from V and 4 bases from J, leaving 13 bases between. CDR1 and CDR2 (germline): SGHDT, YYEEEE. Here the CDR3 DNA reads TGTGCCAGCAGCTTGGGGCAGGGTATCTCCACCGGGGAGCTGTTTTTT. Protein: CASSLGQGISTGELFF.

V gene TRBV19 combines with J gene TRBJ1-1, with 7 bases fitting TRBD1. Germline values: CDR1 LNHDA, CDR2 SQIVND (reference sequence). The junction had 11 bases not matched to a gene; V was cut back by 7 bases and J by 3 bases. CDR3 length: 15 residues. The DNA for the CDR3 is TGTGCCAGTACTCCCGAGGGGGCGAGGTACACTGAAGCTTTCTTT. Translated: CASTPEGARYTEAFF.

This clone was observed a single time. The chain is built from TRBV12-2 and TRBJ1-5; whether TRBD1, the table's D call, matches the DNA was not checked. TRBV12-2 is tagged as a pseudogene. The CDR3 loop spans 16 amino acids. CDR3 amino acids: CASRFPAGHRNQPQHF. CDR3 bases: TGTGCAAGTCGCTTCCCCGCAGGTCATAGAAATCAGCCCCAGCATTTT.

Concerning this clone itself: A read error is likely, as this CDR3 ends without the conserved phenylalanine or tryptophan. The genes are TRBV27 and TRBJ2-3, with a tentative D call TRBD2 (5 bases). The V end was cut by 7 bases, the J end by 5 bases, with 16 bases between. Per the germline V gene, CDR1 is MNHEY and CDR2 is SMNVEV (reference sequence). The CDR3 has 14 residues. The CDR3 region has the DNA TGTGCCAGCACAACGACCGCCCGGGGAGATACGCAGTATCTT. Encoded protein: CASTTTARGDTQYL.

The rearrangement joins TRBV28 to TRBJ2-1, with 10 bases lining up with TRBD1. The V and J ends lost 3 bases and 7 bases, in that order; junction bases with no gene match: 9. This CDR3 region has 16 residues. The germline V gene encodes CDR1 MDHEN and CDR2 SYDVKM. CDR3 coding DNA: TGTGCCAGCAGTTTGTGGACAGGGGGGAGGTTGAATGAGCAGTTCTTC. Translated: CASSLWTGGRLNEQFF. The full variable domain, in which reference TRBV28 and TRBJ2-1 provide the parts outside the CDR3, is DVKVTQSSRYLVKRTGEKVFLECVQDMDHENMFWYRQDPGLGLRLIYFSYDVKMKEKGDIPEGYSVSREKKERFSLILESASTNQTSMYLCASSLWTGGRLNEQFFGPGTRLTVL.

The chain combines TRBV6-1 with TRBJ1-5; maybe TRBD1 (5 bases). V was cut by 3 bases and J by 5 bases, with 8 bases left in between. The CDR3 runs 13 residues. CDR1 and CDR2 from the germline V gene are MNHNS and SASEGT. The CDR3 reads CASSDWGDQPQHF. The CDR3 coding sequence is TGTGCCAGCAGTGATTGGGGGGATCAGCCCCAGCATTTT.